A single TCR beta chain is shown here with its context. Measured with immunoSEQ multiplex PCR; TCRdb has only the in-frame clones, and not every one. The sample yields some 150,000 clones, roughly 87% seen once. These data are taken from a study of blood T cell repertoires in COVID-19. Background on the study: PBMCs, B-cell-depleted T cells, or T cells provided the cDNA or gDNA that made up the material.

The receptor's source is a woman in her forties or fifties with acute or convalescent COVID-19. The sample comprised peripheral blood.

The CDR3 coding sequence is TGTGCCACCAGTGATTCCCTAGCGGGGGCTCGCTCTGGGGCCAACGTCCTGACTTTC. Translated, it gives CATSDSLAGARSGANVLTF. The genes are TRBV24-1 and TRBJ2-6, with 10 bases aligning to TRBD2. The CDR3 is 19 amino acids. The V and J ends lost 2 bases and 0 bases, in that order; junction bases with no gene match: 6. Germline-derived CDR1 and CDR2 are KGHDR and SFDVKD.